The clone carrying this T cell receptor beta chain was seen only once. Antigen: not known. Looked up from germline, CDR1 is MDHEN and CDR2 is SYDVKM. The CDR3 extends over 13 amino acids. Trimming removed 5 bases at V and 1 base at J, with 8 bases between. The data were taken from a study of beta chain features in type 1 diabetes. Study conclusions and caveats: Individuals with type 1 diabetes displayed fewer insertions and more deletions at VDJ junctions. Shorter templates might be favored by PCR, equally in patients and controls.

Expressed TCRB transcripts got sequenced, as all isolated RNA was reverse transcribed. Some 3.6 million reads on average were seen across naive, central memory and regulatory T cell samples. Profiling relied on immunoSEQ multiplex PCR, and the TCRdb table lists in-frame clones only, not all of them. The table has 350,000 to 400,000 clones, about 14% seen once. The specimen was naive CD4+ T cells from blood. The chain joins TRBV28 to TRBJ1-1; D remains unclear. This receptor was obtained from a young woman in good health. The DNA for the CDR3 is TGTGCCAGCAGTAAAACCGGGAACACTGAAGCTTTCTTT. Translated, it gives CASSKTGNTEAFF.